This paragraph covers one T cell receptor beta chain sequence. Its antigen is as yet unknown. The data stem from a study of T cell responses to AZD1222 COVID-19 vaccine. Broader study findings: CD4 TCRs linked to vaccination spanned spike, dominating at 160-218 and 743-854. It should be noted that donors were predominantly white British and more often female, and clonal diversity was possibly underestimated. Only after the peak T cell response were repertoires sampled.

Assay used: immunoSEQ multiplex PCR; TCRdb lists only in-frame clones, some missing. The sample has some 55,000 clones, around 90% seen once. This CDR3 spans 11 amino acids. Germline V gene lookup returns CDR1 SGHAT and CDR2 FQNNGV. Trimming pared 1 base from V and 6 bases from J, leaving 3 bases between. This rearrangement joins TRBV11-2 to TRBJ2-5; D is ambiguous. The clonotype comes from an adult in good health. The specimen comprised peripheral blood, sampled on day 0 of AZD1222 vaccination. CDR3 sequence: CASSLVQTQYF. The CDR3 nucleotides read TGTGCCAGCAGCTTAGTACAGACCCAGTACTTC.